This T cell receptor beta chain comes out of a study of CD8 T cells in Susac syndrome. RNA was extracted with the RNeasy kit, and a quantity of roughly 0.5 to 1 ug was reverse transcribed using random hexamers. An immunoSEQ multiplex PCR generated amplified TCR beta CDR3 products spanning 54 Vbeta and 13 Jbeta. MiXCR, run by TCRdb on the immunoSEQ multiplex PCR reads, gives a single entry per CDR3 protein. Found here are roughly 200,000 distinct CDR3 sequences, roughly 95% of them singletons; the top ten hold under 0.12%. TCR beta sequences were obtained from blood CD8+ and CD4+ T cells. Both CD4+ and CD8+ T cells were negatively isolated, and TEMRA cells underwent FACS enrichment. Sequenced material: CD4+ T cells from PBMCs. This TCR derives from a human donor in good health.

CDR3 nucleotides: TGCGCCAGCAGCCATATAACCCCCACGGGGGACCAGGGCAATGAGCAGTTCTTC. Protein sequence: CASSHITPTGDQGNEQFF. V is TRBV4-1 and J is TRBJ2-1, with a tentative D call TRBD2 (6 bases). The germline V gene has CDR1 MGHRA and CDR2 YSYEKL. Trimming took off 3 bases at V and 6 bases at J, with 24 bases between the two ends. This CDR3 is built from 18 residues.